One and the same sample provided the 16 T cell receptor beta chains below, sequenced in a study of post-analysis software for immune sequencing data. Study-wide points: Controls showed lower frequencies than patients for five TRBV segments, and TRBV5-6, TRBV5-1 and TRBV20-1 were among these.

Their target antigens are unknown. Unique molecular identifiers had been added to the TCR beta cDNA libraries. TCRdb recomputed calls from the PCR reads with MiXCR, one row per CDR3 protein. The sample contains roughly 620,000 distinct CDR3 sequences, 44% of which appear only once. The sample taken for sequencing was blood. Every receptor here comes from a girl aged 10 to 17 with multiple sclerosis.

The V call is TRBV7-2, the J call TRBJ1-2; D uncertain. The V and J ends lost 3 bases and 4 bases respectively, with 15 bases between them. The germline CDR1 and CDR2 sequences are SGHTA and FQGNSA. The CDR3 contains 15 residues. DNA of the CDR3: TGTGCCAGCAGCTTGTCAGAAACTTATAGCTATGGCTACACCTTC. Its protein product is CASSLSETYSYGYTF. Full variable domain (missing parts from reference TRBV7-2 and TRBJ1-2): GAGVSQSPSNKVTEKGKDVELRCDPISGHTALYWYRQSLGQGLEFLIYFQGNSAPDKSGLPSDRFSAERTGGSVSTLTIQRTQQEDSAVYLCASSLSETYSYGYTFGSGTRLTVV.

The J gene is TRBJ1-1, the V gene TRBV12-3 or TRBV12-4; 8 bases are a match to TRBD1. With 5 bases clipped from V and 7 bases from J, the junction kept 3 bases outside the gene matches. There are 12 residues in the CDR3. CDR3 DNA sequence: TGTGCCAGCAGTAGCGGACAGGGTGAAGCTTTCTTT. It yields the protein CASSSGQGEAFF.

This chain uses TRBV5-5 with TRBJ2-7, with a weak D call TRBD1 (5 bases). The germline V and J ends were trimmed by 4 bases and 1 base, with 15 bases remaining between them. The CDR3 has 15 amino acids. Germline assignment: CDR1 SGHKS and CDR2 YYEKEE (reference sequence). The CDR3: CASSPTEALSYEQYF. In DNA, the CDR3 is TGTGCCAGCAGCCCGACAGAGGCCCTATCCTACGAGCAGTACTTC.

The sample holds a few counts of this clonotype. The chain employs TRBV10-3 and TRBJ2-1, with 9 bases aligning to TRBD2. The CDR3 is made up of 15 amino acids. With 3 bases clipped from V and 8 bases from J, the junction kept 8 bases outside the gene matches. Germline V gene sequence: CDR1 ENHRY, CDR2 SYGVKD. The CDR3 DNA follows: TGTGCCATCAGTGACCAAGGGACTAGCAGCGATGAGCAGTTCTTC. It is translated as CAISDQGTSSDEQFF.

The table lists this clonotype with a few counts. The junction and the germline gene differ at one end; a read error may be behind it. V is TRBV27 and J is TRBJ2-6, with D possibly TRBD1 on 5 matching bases. CDR3 length equals 17 residues. The germline gives CDR1 MNHEY, CDR2 SMNVEV (reference sequence). CDR3 region: CASSLIGRIPGANALTF. CDR3 in DNA: TGTGCCAGCAGTTTAATAGGTCGCATCCCTGGGGCCAACGCCCTGACTTTC.

The CDR3 spells CASSPGLAGHYEQYF. CDR3 sequence (DNA): TGTGCCAGTAGTCCTGGACTAGCGGGTCACTACGAGCAGTACTTC. The chain carries TRBV19 and TRBJ2-7, with TRBD2 identical over 11 bases. The CDR3 is made up of 15 amino acids. J lost 3 bases, V lost 5 bases, and 6 bases had no gene match. CDR1 LNHDA and CDR2 SQIVND come from the germline V gene (reference sequence).

Sample share makes this clonotype medium-sized (0.01 to 0.1%). The chain is built from TRBV7-9 and TRBJ2-3; 9 nucleotides agree with TRBD1. The CDR3 totals 16 residues. From germline, CDR1 is SEHNR and CDR2 FQNEAQ (reference sequence). Unmatched junction bases numbered 9, after V lost 5 bases and J lost 3 bases. The CDR3 DNA sequence: TGTGCCAGCAGCCCCCACAGGGGGCTAGGGACAGATACGCAGTATTTT. This encodes CASSPHRGLGTDTQYF.

V gene TRBV12-3 or TRBV12-4 combines with J gene TRBJ2-3, with D tentatively TRBD2 (5 bases). CDR3 size: 16 residues. V was trimmed by 4 bases and J by 0 bases, leaving 14 bases between them. The CDR3: CASSSPVRRSTDTQYF. The CDR3, as DNA: TGTGCCAGCAGTTCCCCCGTTAGGAGGAGCACAGATACGCAGTATTTT.

The genes are TRBV6-4 and TRBJ2-3; TRBD2 agrees at 8 bases. The CDR3 loop spans 14 amino acids. Germline lookup yields CDR1 MRHNA and CDR2 SNTAGT. The V and J ends lost 3 bases and 1 base, in that order; junction bases with no gene match: 0. CDR3 region: CASSELAGTDTQYF. The CDR3 DNA reads TGTGCCAGCAGTGAACTAGCGGGCACAGATACGCAGTATTTT.

The chain recombines TRBV12-3 or TRBV12-4 with TRBJ2-7; D gene ambiguous. The CDR3 runs 13 residues. Trimming took 5 bases from V and 4 from J, leaving 12 bases between them. CDR3 nucleotide sequence: TGTGCCAGCAGTCCCGGGCTAAGGTACGAGCAGTACTTC. This translates into CASSPGLRYEQYF.

The chain recombines TRBV29-1 with TRBJ1-2, with a weak D call TRBD1 (5 bases). Between the trimmed V and J ends, which lost 3 bases and 4 bases, there was a span of 9 bases. The germline gives CDR1 SQVTM, CDR2 ANQGSEA. The CDR3 extends over 12 amino acids. DNA for the CDR3: TGCAGCGTTGACGGGGGATCCTATGGCTACACCTTC. Translating it yields CSVDGGSYGYTF.

The chain employs TRBV6-5 and TRBJ2-7, with a possible D match to TRBD2 (6 bases). V was clipped by 4 bases and J by 1 base, with 11 bases between them. This CDR3 comprises 14 residues. Germline V CDR1 and CDR2: MNHEY, SVGAGI. Written as DNA, the CDR3 is TGTGCCAGCAGTTCTAGCGAGGGGTCCTACGAGCAGTACTTC. This encodes CASSSSEGSYEQYF.

This clonotype was found a few times. The chain has TRBV6-2 or TRBV6-3 and TRBJ2-4; perhaps D is TRBD1 or TRBD2 (5 bases each). This CDR3 has 16 amino acids. The ends were cut back, 0 bases at V and 0 bases at J, with 9 bases in the middle. Germline V gives CDR1 MNHEY, CDR2 SVGEGT. The CDR3 DNA follows: TGTGCCAGCAGTTACTCGGGGGACCTAGCCAAAAACATTCAGTACTTC. It is translated as CASSYSGDLAKNIQYF.

The V call is TRBV12-3 or TRBV12-4, the J call TRBJ2-7, with a tentative D call TRBD1 (5 bases). Trimming left V 3 bases short and J 3 bases short, with 9 bases between. The length of the CDR3 is 13 residues. CDR3 amino acids: CASSLNRNYEQYF. The DNA for the CDR3 is TGTGCCAGCAGTTTGAACAGGAACTACGAGCAGTACTTC.

This chain links TRBV11-1 with TRBJ2-7; D gene unclear. Looked up from germline, CDR1 is SGHAT and CDR2 is FQDESV (reference sequence). V lost 5 bases and J lost 2, with 16 bases in between. This CDR3 has 15 residues. The CDR3 reads CASSPRPNAAYEQYF. DNA of the CDR3: TGTGCCAGCAGCCCCAGACCGAATGCGGCCTACGAGCAGTACTTC.

This clonotype was counted between two and nine times. The V and J genes are TRBV2 and TRBJ1-2; unclear D gene. Germline CDR1 and CDR2: SNHLY and FYNNEI. The V end was cut by 0 bases, the J end by 5 bases, with 7 bases between. This CDR3 comprises 13 residues. The CDR3 loop is CASSEALRYGYTF. The CDR3 DNA reads TGTGCCAGCAGTGAAGCGCTTAGATATGGCTACACCTTC.